The T cell receptor beta chain described here comes from a study of cytomegalovirus exposure and HLA in healthy donors. Study-level findings and limits: The study listed roughly 160 cytomegalovirus-associated TCR beta chains.

Germline CDR1 SGHVS, CDR2 FQNEAQ. The CDR3 runs to 18 residues. With V trimmed by 3 bases and J by 2 bases, 10 bases remained unmatched. This table comes from immunoSEQ multiplex PCR, and its TCRdb copy is limited to in-frame clones, with some not included. The table shows more than 80,000 clones, with 88% occurring only once. Donors came from a validation cohort of over a hundred subjects, distinct from the first 666-subject cohort. With respect to this clone: The antigen is undetermined.

Sequencing was performed on PBMCs. This sequence joins TRBV7-8 and TRBJ2-3; 11 positions match TRBD2. The clonotype was recovered from a woman aged 18-30 years in good health and CMV-seropositive. Here the CDR3 DNA reads TGTGCCAGCAGCTTCGGGCTAGCGGGGGGCCATTACACAGATACGCAGTATTTT. Its translation: CASSFGLAGGHYTDTQYF.